This T cell receptor beta chain stems from a study of T cells after yellow fever vaccination. Trimming took 1 base from V and 7 from J; bases not matched to a gene: 17. Germline V gene sequence: CDR1 LGHNA, CDR2 YSLEER. The CDR3 covers 19 residues. At least ten counts were recorded for this clonotype. The antigen remains undetermined. UMIs and a universal primer site were added when TCR cDNA was made by 5'RACE template switching. Via MiXCR, TCRdb re-called the 5' RACE reads, giving one row per CDR3 protein. The sample contains 250,000 or so distinct CDR3 sequences, over 3% of which appear only once. Findings and caveats of the study: Boosting was followed by the reappearance of most primary-vaccination clones (approximately 95% CD4, more than 70% CD8).

The V gene is TRBV4-3, the J gene TRBJ2-1, with TRBD2 matching over 9 bases. This TCR derives from a man younger than 30 who received the YFV17D yellow fever vaccine. The source material was PBMCs, sampled 15 days after the yellow fever booster vaccination. The CDR3 reads CASSQVRLSGGPHRNEQFF. CDR3 DNA sequence: TGCGCCAGCAGCCAAGTTCGACTAAGCGGGGGGCCCCACCGAAATGAGCAGTTCTTC.